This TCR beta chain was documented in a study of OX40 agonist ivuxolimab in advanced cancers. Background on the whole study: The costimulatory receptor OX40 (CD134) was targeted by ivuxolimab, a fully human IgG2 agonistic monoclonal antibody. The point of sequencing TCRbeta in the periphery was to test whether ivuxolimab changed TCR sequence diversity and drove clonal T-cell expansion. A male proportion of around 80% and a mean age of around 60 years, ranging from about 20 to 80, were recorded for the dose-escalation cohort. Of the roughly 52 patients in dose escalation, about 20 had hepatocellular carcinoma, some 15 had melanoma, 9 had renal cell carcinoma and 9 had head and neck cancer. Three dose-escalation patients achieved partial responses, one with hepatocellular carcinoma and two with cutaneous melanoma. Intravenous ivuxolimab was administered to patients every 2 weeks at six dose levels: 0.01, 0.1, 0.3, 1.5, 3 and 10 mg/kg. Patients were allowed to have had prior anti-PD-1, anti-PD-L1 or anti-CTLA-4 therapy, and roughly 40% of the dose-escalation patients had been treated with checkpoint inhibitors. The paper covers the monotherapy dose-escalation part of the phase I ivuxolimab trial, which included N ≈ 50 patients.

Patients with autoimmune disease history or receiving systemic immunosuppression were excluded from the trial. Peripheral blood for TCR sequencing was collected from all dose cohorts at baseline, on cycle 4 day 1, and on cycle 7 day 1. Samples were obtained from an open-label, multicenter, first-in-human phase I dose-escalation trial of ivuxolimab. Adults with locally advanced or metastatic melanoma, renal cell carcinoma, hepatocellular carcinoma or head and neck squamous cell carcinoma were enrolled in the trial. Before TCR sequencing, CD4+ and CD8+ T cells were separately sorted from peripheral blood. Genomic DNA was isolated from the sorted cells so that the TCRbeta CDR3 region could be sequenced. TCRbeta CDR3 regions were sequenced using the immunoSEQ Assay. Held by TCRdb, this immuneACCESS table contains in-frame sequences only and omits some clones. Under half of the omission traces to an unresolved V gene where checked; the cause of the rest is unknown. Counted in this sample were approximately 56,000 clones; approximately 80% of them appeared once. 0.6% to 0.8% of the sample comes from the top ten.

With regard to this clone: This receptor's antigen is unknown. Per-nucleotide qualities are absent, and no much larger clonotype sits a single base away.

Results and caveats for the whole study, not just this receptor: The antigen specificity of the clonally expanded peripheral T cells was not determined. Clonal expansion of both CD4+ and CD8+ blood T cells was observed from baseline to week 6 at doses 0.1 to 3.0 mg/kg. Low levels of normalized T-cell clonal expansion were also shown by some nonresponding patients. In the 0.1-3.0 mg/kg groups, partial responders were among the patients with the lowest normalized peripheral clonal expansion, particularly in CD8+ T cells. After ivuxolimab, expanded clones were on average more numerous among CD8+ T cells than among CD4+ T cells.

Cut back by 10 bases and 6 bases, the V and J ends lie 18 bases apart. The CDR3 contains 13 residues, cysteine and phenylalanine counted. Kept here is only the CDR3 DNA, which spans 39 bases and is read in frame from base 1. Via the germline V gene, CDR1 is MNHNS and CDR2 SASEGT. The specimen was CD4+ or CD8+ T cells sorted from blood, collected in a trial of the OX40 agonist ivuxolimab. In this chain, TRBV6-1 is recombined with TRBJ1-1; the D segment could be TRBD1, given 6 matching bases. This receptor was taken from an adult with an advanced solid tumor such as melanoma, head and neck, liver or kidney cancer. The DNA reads TGTGCCACGCCATGGACAGCGGGCGCTGAAGCTTTCTTT. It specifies CATPWTAGAEAFF.